Included here is one T cell receptor (beta chain) sequence, with context. Its antigen is as yet unknown. This entry belongs to a study of T-cell memory formation after mild COVID-19. Study-level findings and limits: Among CD4+ contracting clones, most were CM and EM, and CD8+ ones EMRA. The study detected some responding clones in pre-infection memory, suggesting cross-reactive memory joined.

The V end lost 5 bases, the J end lost 0 bases, and 11 bases lay between the germline ends. The CDR3 is 14 amino acids. Germline V gene sequence: CDR1 SGHTA, CDR2 FQGNSA. 5'RACE with constant-segment primers yielded barcoded, UMI-tagged TCR alpha and TCR beta cDNA libraries. TCRdb processed the 5' RACE reads anew with MiXCR; each CDR3 protein has one entry. The table lists approximately 570,000 distinct CDR3 sequences, around 17% of them singletons. The sequenced sample consisted of PBMCs or a T cell subset sorted from them (not recorded which). The V call is TRBV7-2, the J call TRBJ2-7; D gene ambiguous. This TCR came from an adult woman who had mild COVID-19 (a few samples of this study predate the infection). Cell type and time point are not known. The CDR3 bases are TGTGCCAGCAGCCCGAGGACCGTCTCCTACGAGCAGTACTTC. It translates to CASSPRTVSYEQYF.